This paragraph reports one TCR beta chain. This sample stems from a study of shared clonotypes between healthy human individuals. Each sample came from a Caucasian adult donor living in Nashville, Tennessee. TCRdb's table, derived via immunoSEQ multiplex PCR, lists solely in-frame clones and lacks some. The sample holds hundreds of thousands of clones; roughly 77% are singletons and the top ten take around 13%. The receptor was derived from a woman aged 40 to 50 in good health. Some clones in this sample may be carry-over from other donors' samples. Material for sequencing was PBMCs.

CDR3 nucleotide sequence: TGTGCCAGCGCGATAGGGGGCCGAGGGGGTGAGCAGTTCTTC. Protein: CASAIGGRGGEQFF. The V and J genes are TRBV11-3 and TRBJ2-1, with 7 positions matching TRBD1. This CDR3 region has 14 residues. V was pared by 8 bases and J by 9 bases, with 13 bases of the junction left unmatched. The germline V gene has CDR1 SGHNT and CDR2 YENEEA.